Below, 32 T cell receptor beta chains from the same sample are listed, as sequenced in a study of shared clonotypes between healthy human individuals. Clones were read by immunoSEQ multiplex PCR, and TCRdb kept only the in-frame ones, dropping some. The sample holds 550,000 to 850,000 clones; 55% to 80% are singletons and the top ten take less than 2%. The sample consisted of memory CD4+ T cells sorted from blood. Indicated subset: CD45RA-negative fraction. These receptors all come from a woman aged 25 to 39 in good health.

The V call is TRBV10-2, the J call TRBJ2-7; possible D gene TRBD1, 6 bases. V lost 7 bases and J lost 9, with 31 bases in between. CDR1 is WSHSY, CDR2 SAAADI, per germline. The CDR3 is 17 amino acids. CDR3 in amino acids: CASKADRGWAGKQGQYF. The CDR3 bases are TGCGCCAGCAAAGCGGACAGAGGATGGGCGGGTAAACAAGGGCAGTACTTC.

This clone was detected only once. The J gene is TRBJ1-1, the V gene TRBV19; TRBD1 matches 10 bases. Trimming at V came to 5 bases and at J to 10 bases, leaving 4 bases not matched to a gene. This CDR3 is built from 12 residues. Germline CDR1 is LNHDA and CDR2 is SQIVND (reference sequence). For the CDR3, the DNA is TGTGCCAGTAGTCTCCGGACAGGGGGAGCTTTCTTT. Translating it yields CASSLRTGGAFF.

This sequence joins TRBV28 and TRBJ2-2; 8 bases are shared with TRBD1. The V and J ends lost 10 bases and 5 bases, in that order; junction bases with no gene match: 6. In germline, CDR1 is MDHEN, CDR2 SYDVKM. The length of the CDR3 is 13 residues. CDR3 bases: TGTGCCACCTGGGACAGGTTGACCGGGGAGCTGTTTTTT. Protein sequence: CATWDRLTGELFF.

CDR3 nucleotide sequence: TGCGCCAGCAGTGAGCCAGGCCATGAGCAGTTCTTC. Its translation: CASSEPGHEQFF. The chain joins TRBV10-1 to TRBJ2-1, with D uncertain. The V gene lost 2 bases and the J gene lost 8 bases, with 7 bases spanning the gap. The V gene's germline CDR1 is WNHNN and CDR2 SYGVQD (reference sequence). The CDR3 consists of 12 residues.

J is TRBJ2-7 and V is TRBV5-1, with TRBD1 matching 9 bases. This CDR3 contains 14 residues. Germline values: CDR1 SGHRS, CDR2 YFSETQ. J lost 4 bases, V lost 4 bases, and 6 bases had no gene match. The DNA for the CDR3 is TGCGCCAGCAGCATTACAGGGGGCTTGTACGAGCAGTACTTC. The encoded protein is CASSITGGLYEQYF.

This chain links TRBV5-1 with TRBJ2-5; unclear D gene. Germline-derived CDR1 and CDR2 are SGHRS and YFSETQ. V was shortened by 4 bases and J by 2 bases, with 9 bases between the two germline ends. The CDR3 runs to 13 residues. CDR3 in amino acids: CASSPTLQETQYF. DNA for the CDR3: TGCGCCAGCAGCCCTACCCTACAAGAGACCCAGTACTTC.

The rearrangement links TRBV18 to TRBJ2-7; no clear D. The CDR3 is made up of 15 amino acids. Germline CDR1 reads KGHSH; CDR2 reads LQKENI. The V end lost 1 base, the J end lost 0 bases, and 10 bases lay between the germline ends. The CDR3 reads CASSPQAETSYEQYF. The CDR3 nucleotides read TGTGCCAGCTCACCACAGGCGGAAACCTCCTACGAGCAGTACTTC.

This sequence joins TRBV4-1 and TRBJ2-7, with 7 bases aligning to TRBD2. The CDR3 spans 16 residues. Trimming cost V 4 bases and J 2 bases; bases outside gene matches: 11. Germline-derived CDR1 and CDR2 are MGHRA and YSYEKL. CDR3 DNA sequence: TGCGCCAGCAGCCTAGGACACGGGGGGAAAGCCTACGAGCAGTACTTC. Translated: CASSLGHGGKAYEQYF.

The chain uses TRBV2 and TRBJ2-7, with D maybe TRBD2 (6 bases). The CDR3 sequence is 13 residues long. Germline V gene sequence: CDR1 SNHLY, CDR2 FYNNEI. V dropped 7 bases and J dropped 5 bases, with 15 bases sitting between them. CDR3 DNA sequence: TGTGCCAGCAATGCCCGGGAGTCAAACGAGCAGTACTTC. Translated: CASNARESNEQYF.

This rearrangement joins TRBV9 to TRBJ1-2; weak D call: TRBD1 (6 bases). This CDR3 has 15 amino acids. V was shortened by 2 bases and J by 3 bases, with 14 bases between the two germline ends. The germline gives CDR1 SGDLS, CDR2 YYNGEE. In DNA form, the CDR3 reads TGTGCCAGCAGCGTTTTGGAGGGGGTGTACTATGGCTACACCTTC. Residues: CASSVLEGVYYGYTF.

J is TRBJ2-3 and V is TRBV9; D possibly matches TRBD1 or TRBD2 (5 bases each). CDR1 and CDR2 (germline): SGDLS, YYNGEE. V lost 4 bases and J lost 9, with 18 bases in between. The CDR3 loop spans 14 amino acids. CDR3 DNA sequence: TGTGCCAGCAGCCCCCCGGGCGTAGGGGACACGCAGTATTTT. Its translation: CASSPPGVGDTQYF.

The sample holds a few counts of this clone. V and J are TRBV19 and TRBJ2-2, with 12 bases identical to TRBD2. V shed 9 bases, J shed 2 bases, and the junction held 7 bases outside the gene matches. CDR3 length equals 16 residues. The germline V gene encodes CDR1 LNHDA and CDR2 SQIVND (reference sequence). CDR3 loop: CASGGLAGTNTGELFF. The CDR3 DNA follows: TGTGCCAGCGGTGGACTAGCGGGAACTAACACCGGGGAGCTGTTTTTT. Looking up the rest from reference TRBV19 and TRBJ2-2 gives the full variable domain: DGGITQSPKYLFRKEGQNVTLSCEQNLNHDAMYWYRQDPGQGLRLIYYSQIVNDFQKGDIAEGYSVSREKKESFPLTVTSAQKNPTAFYLCASGGLAGTNTGELFFGEGSRLTVL.

V usage is TRBV28 and J usage is TRBJ1-2; no clear D gene. This CDR3 comprises 14 residues. V shed 2 bases and J shed 3 bases, with 10 bases lying between them. Germline CDR1 MDHEN, CDR2 SYDVKM. CDR3 protein: CASSLAQYYYGYTF. The CDR3 nucleotides are TGTGCCAGCAGTTTAGCGCAGTATTACTATGGCTACACCTTC.

There are a few counts of this clone. This chain uses TRBV19 with TRBJ1-5; D is unclear. Trimming cost V 5 bases and J 7 bases, with 9 bases left between them. This CDR3 comprises 12 residues. Germline V gene sequence: CDR1 LNHDA, CDR2 SQIVND (reference sequence). The CDR3 is CASSSTQQPQHF. The DNA for the CDR3 is TGTGCCAGTAGTTCCACACAACAGCCCCAGCATTTT. The whole variable domain, remainder taken from reference TRBV19 and TRBJ1-5, is DGGITQSPKYLFRKEGQNVTLSCEQNLNHDAMYWYRQDPGQGLRLIYYSQIVNDFQKGDIAEGYSVSREKKESFPLTVTSAQKNPTAFYLCASSSTQQPQHFGDGTRLSIL.

The chain's CDR3 is CASSLEGRGGNEQFF. CDR3 DNA: TGTGCCAGCAGCTTGGAGGGAAGGGGAGGGAATGAGCAGTTCTTC. J is TRBJ2-1 and V is TRBV5-5; 7 bases agree with TRBD2. The germline gives CDR1 SGHKS, CDR2 YYEKEE (reference sequence). The CDR3 covers 15 residues. Trimming at V came to 0 bases and at J to 7 bases, leaving 7 bases not matched to a gene.

V usage is TRBV28 and J usage is TRBJ2-1, with D possibly called TRBD1 or TRBD2 (5 bases each). Trimming removed 2 bases at V and 6 bases at J, with 14 bases between. CDR1 MDHEN and CDR2 SYDVKM come from the germline V gene. The CDR3 sequence is 15 residues long. CDR3 coding DNA: TGTGCCAGCAGTTTAATTGGGGCCGGAGGCAATGAGCAGTTCTTC. This sequence encodes CASSLIGAGGNEQFF. The complete variable domain, with remaining parts taken from reference TRBV28 and TRBJ2-1, reads DVKVTQSSRYLVKRTGEKVFLECVQDMDHENMFWYRQDPGLGLRLIYFSYDVKMKEKGDIPEGYSVSREKKERFSLILESASTNQTSMYLCASSLIGAGGNEQFFGPGTRLTVL.

This chain connects TRBV6-6 to TRBJ1-4, with TRBD1 matching over 10 bases. In germline, CDR1 is MNHNY, CDR2 SVGAGI (reference sequence). The J segment lost 7 bases and the V segment lost 5 bases, leaving 4 bases of the junction unmatched. This CDR3 comprises 14 residues. The CDR3 DNA is TGTGCCAGCAGTAAGACAGGGGGCACTGAAAAACTGTTTTTT. Its protein is CASSKTGGTEKLFF.

The chain has TRBV19 and TRBJ2-5; D might be TRBD2 (6 bases). Gene TRBJ2-7 matches the end of the DNA better, so the J call may be wrong. The length of the CDR3 is 13 residues. The germline V gene has CDR1 LNHDA and CDR2 SQIVND (reference sequence). The CDR3 bases are TGTGCCAGTAGTATAGTAGGAGGGGACGAGCAGTACTTC. Amino acid sequence: CASSIVGGDEQYF.

The rearrangement links TRBV19 to TRBJ2-7; 9 bases are a match to TRBD1. The ends lost 10 bases at V and 5 bases at J; junction bases unmatched: 12. The CDR3 consists of 14 residues. Looked up from germline, CDR1 is LNHDA and CDR2 is SQIVND (reference sequence). The CDR3 spells CATGRGQGLDEQYF. CDR3 nucleotide sequence: TGTGCCACAGGGAGGGGACAGGGCCTAGACGAGCAGTACTTC.

The sample holds one count of this clone. The chain joins TRBV29-1 to TRBJ1-2; D is possibly TRBD1 (6 bases). CDR3 length: 14 amino acids. Between the trimmed V and J ends, which lost 7 bases and 0 bases, there was a span of 15 bases. In germline, CDR1 is SQVTM, CDR2 ANQGSEA. The CDR3 sequence: CSAESTGSNYGYTF. The CDR3 coding sequence is TGCAGCGCTGAGTCGACAGGATCTAACTATGGCTACACCTTC.

The DNA of the CDR3 is TGTGCCAGCAGCCCGTCCGGACAGGGAGTCTACGAGCAGTACTTC. Translating gives CASSPSGQGVYEQYF. The chain is built from TRBV11-2 and TRBJ2-7; 8 bases match TRBD1. V shed 5 bases, J shed 3 bases, and the junction held 9 bases outside the gene matches. Germline CDR1 SGHAT, CDR2 FQNNGV. The CDR3 runs 15 residues.

The chain uses TRBV28 and TRBJ2-1, with D perhaps TRBD2 (7 bases). Germline V CDR1 and CDR2: MDHEN, SYDVKM. CDR3 length: 17 amino acids. The V and J ends lost 5 bases and 0 bases respectively, with 17 bases between them. Here the CDR3 reads CASSGGLGGGSYNEQFF. The DNA for the CDR3 is TGTGCCAGCAGTGGGGGCCTGGGAGGGGGCTCCTACAATGAGCAGTTCTTC.

The rearrangement links TRBV29-1 to TRBJ2-2, with a possible D match to TRBD1 (6 bases). The germline CDR1 and CDR2 sequences are SQVTM and ANQGSEA. Deletions cut 4 bases from V and 2 bases from J, with 17 bases between. There are 16 residues in the CDR3. The CDR3 coding sequence is TGCAGCGTTGGGGTTGTGGGGGCCGGTAACACCGGGGAGCTGTTTTTT. Translating gives CSVGVVGAGNTGELFF.

The chain carries TRBV19 and TRBJ1-1, with 9 positions matching TRBD1. From germline, CDR1 is LNHDA and CDR2 SQIVND (reference sequence). V dropped 6 bases and J dropped 5; count of bases not matched to a gene: 10. The CDR3 is made up of 15 amino acids. The CDR3 region has the DNA TGTGCCAGTAGGGGGGGACAGGGATCCGGGACTGAAGCTTTCTTT. Residues: CASRGGQGSGTEAFF.

This chain joins TRBV13 and TRBJ2-1; a possible D gene is TRBD2 (6 bases). The V gene's germline CDR1 is PRHDT and CDR2 FYEKMQ (reference sequence). The V gene lost 1 base and the J gene lost 1 base, with 17 bases spanning the gap. The CDR3 runs 18 residues. The CDR3 nucleotides read TGTGCCAGCAGCTTAGTCCGCCTCCGGGGAGGTTCCTACAATGAGCAGTTCTTC. This encodes CASSLVRLRGGSYNEQFF.

V and J are TRBV6-6 and TRBJ2-1, with 11 positions matching TRBD1. This CDR3 is built from 14 residues. Germline loops: CDR1 MNHNY, CDR2 SVGAGI (reference sequence). The V segment lost 4 bases and the J segment 14 bases; nucleotides outside the gene matches: 10. CDR3 DNA: TGTGCCAGCAGTTTCGCAGGACAGGGGGCCAGGAAGTTCTTC. Encoded protein: CASSFAGQGARKFF.

The chain uses TRBV2 and TRBJ1-4, with 7 bases lining up with TRBD1. The CDR3 loop spans 13 amino acids. CDR1 and CDR2 (germline): SNHLY, FYNNEI. Trimming took 5 bases from V and 8 from J; bases not matched to a gene: 5. The DNA for the CDR3 is TGTGCCAGCAGTTTGACAGGGCGCGAAAAACTGTTTTTT. Translating it yields CASSLTGREKLFF.

The rearrangement links TRBV28 to TRBJ2-2; D not certain. Germline V lookup: CDR1 MDHEN, CDR2 SYDVKM. The CDR3 runs 13 residues. The ends were cut back, 3 bases at V and 6 bases at J, with 8 bases in the middle. The CDR3 coding sequence is TGTGCCAGCAGTTTCGGAGTACCCGGGGAGCTGTTTTTT. Translating it yields CASSFGVPGELFF. Variable domain in full (rest from reference TRBV28 and TRBJ2-2): DVKVTQSSRYLVKRTGEKVFLECVQDMDHENMFWYRQDPGLGLRLIYFSYDVKMKEKGDIPEGYSVSREKKERFSLILESASTNQTSMYLCASSFGVPGELFFGEGSRLTVL.

This chain connects TRBV28 to TRBJ1-2; D is undetermined. CDR1 MDHEN and CDR2 SYDVKM come from the germline V gene. The ends were cut back, 2 bases at V and 4 bases at J, with 14 bases in the middle. CDR3 length equals 15 residues. Here the CDR3 DNA reads TGTGCCAGCAGTTTACTCGCCAGGCGTGTCTATGGCTACACCTTC. Residues: CASSLLARRVYGYTF.

The V call is TRBV5-1, the J call TRBJ2-7, with 7 positions matching TRBD1. There are 14 residues in the CDR3. Germline V gene data show CDR1 as SGHRS and CDR2 as YFSETQ. With V trimmed by 4 bases and J by 3 bases, 7 bases remained unmatched. This CDR3 is CASSIDRVSYEQYF. CDR3 nucleotide sequence: TGCGCCAGCAGCATTGACAGGGTTAGCTACGAGCAGTACTTC.

This chain connects TRBV28 to TRBJ2-5; TRBD1 agrees at 9 bases. The DNA matches TRBJ2-7 better at its end, which makes the J call doubtful. The germline gives CDR1 MDHEN, CDR2 SYDVKM. The CDR3 contains 14 residues. This CDR3 is CASSAGDRAYEQYF. Written as DNA, the CDR3 is TGTGCCAGCAGTGCCGGGGACAGGGCCTACGAGCAGTACTTC.

This clone turned up a few times. V and J are TRBV6-1 and TRBJ1-5, with D perhaps TRBD1 (5 bases). Trimming cost V 3 bases and J 7 bases, with 10 bases left between them. CDR1 is MNHNS and CDR2 is SASEGT in the germline V gene. The CDR3 runs 13 residues. The chain's CDR3 is CASSDGAVQPQHF. Written as DNA, the CDR3 is TGTGCCAGCAGTGACGGGGCCGTGCAGCCCCAGCATTTT.